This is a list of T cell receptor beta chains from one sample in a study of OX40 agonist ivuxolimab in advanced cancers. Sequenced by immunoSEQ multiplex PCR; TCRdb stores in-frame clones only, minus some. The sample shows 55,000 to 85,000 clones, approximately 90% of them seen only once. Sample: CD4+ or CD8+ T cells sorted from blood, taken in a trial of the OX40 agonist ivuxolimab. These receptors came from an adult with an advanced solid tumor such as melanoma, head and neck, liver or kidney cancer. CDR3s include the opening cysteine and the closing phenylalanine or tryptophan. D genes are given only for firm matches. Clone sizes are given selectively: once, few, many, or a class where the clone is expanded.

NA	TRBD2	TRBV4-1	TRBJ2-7	TGCGCCAGCAGCTGGGGGGGGGAGAACTACGAGCAGTACTTC	CASSWGGENYEQYF
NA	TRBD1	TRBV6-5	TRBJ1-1	TGTGCCAGCAGTAGGACAGGGACCACTGAAGCTTTCTTT	CASSRTGTTEAFF
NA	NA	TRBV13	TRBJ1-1	TGTGCCAGCAGCCACCCCCTTAATGAAGCTTTCTTT	CASSHPLNEAFF
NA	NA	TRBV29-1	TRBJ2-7	TGCAGCGTTGAAGATCAATACACCTACGAGCAGTACTTC	CSVEDQYTYEQYF
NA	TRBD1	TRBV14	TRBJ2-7	TGTGCCAGCAGCCAAGTGGGACAGGGGACCTACGAGCAGTACTTC	CASSQVGQGTYEQYF
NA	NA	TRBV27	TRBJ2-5	TGTGCCAGCAGTGTCACAGGGCTACAAGAGACCCAGTACTTC	CASSVTGLQETQYF
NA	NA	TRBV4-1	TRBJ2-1	TGCGCCAGCAGCAATTCCGGCGGGATCAGGGATGAGCAGTTCTTC	CASSNSGGIRDEQFF
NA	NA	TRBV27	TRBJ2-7	TGTGCCAGCAGTAGCAGGGCCTACGAGCAGTACTTC	CASSSRAYEQYF
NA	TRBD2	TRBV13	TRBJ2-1	TGTGCCAGCAGCTTTAGCACTAGCGGCCCGAATGAGCAGTTCTTC	CASSFSTSGPNEQFF
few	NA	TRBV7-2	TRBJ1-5	TGTGCCAGCAGCCTCATCCCTGATAGCAATCAGCCCCAGCATTTT	CASSLIPDSNQPQHF
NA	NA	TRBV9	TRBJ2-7	TGTGCCAGCAGCGCTTTCTTGGGGGCGGGCGAGCAGTACTTC	CASSAFLGAGEQYF
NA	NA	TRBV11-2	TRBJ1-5	TGTGCCAGCAACTCAGGGTCTAGTCAGCCCCAGCATTTT	CASNSGSSQPQHF
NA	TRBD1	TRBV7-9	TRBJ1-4	TGTGCCAGCAGCCCCCCCAACATGAACAGGGGGAAACTGTTTTTT	CASSPPNMNRGKLFF
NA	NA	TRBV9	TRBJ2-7	TGTGCCAGCAGCGTAGCGGCAGCACCATACGAGCAGTACTTC	CASSVAAAPYEQYF
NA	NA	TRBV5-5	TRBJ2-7	TGTGCCAGCAGCGTGGAAAGCCCCTACGAGCAGTACTTC	CASSVESPYEQYF
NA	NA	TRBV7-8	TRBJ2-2	TGTGCCAGCAGCTTGGGGATAGCCGGGGAGCTGTTTTTT	CASSLGIAGELFF
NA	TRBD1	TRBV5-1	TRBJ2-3	TGCGCCAGCAGCCCAGGGACAGGGGGGATAACAGATACGCAGTATTTT	CASSPGTGGITDTQYF
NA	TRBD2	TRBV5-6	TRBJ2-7	TGTGCCAGCAGCTTGGCTAGCGGCTACGAGCAGTACTTC	CASSLASGYEQYF
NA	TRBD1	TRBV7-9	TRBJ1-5	TGTGCCAGCAGCGGGGGACAGGGGATCAATCAGCCCCAGCATTTT	CASSGGQGINQPQHF
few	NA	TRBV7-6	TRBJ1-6	TGTGCCAGCAGCTTGGTACAGGATAATTCACCCCTCCACTTT	CASSLVQDNSPLHF